The 30 T cell receptor beta chains reported below all come from one sample, sequenced in a study of shared clonotypes between healthy human individuals. The table came from immunoSEQ multiplex PCR; TCRdb's copy has only in-frame clones and leaves some out. This sample has 1.4 million to 1.5 million clones, with around 95% found just once. The sample consisted of naive CD4+ T cells sorted from blood. Subset noted: CD45RA+ positively selected. The receptors come from a man aged 30-40 years in good health.

This clone was counted a single time. The V and J genes are TRBV15 and TRBJ2-7; 7 bases agree with TRBD1. CDR3 size: 14 residues. Germline V gene data show CDR1 as LNHNV and CDR2 as YYDKDF (reference sequence). V was pared by 1 base and J by 8 bases, with 8 bases of the junction left unmatched. The CDR3 region has the DNA TGTGCCACCAGCAGAGCACAGGGGTGGCCCAAGCAGTACTTC. Translation: CATSRAQGWPKQYF.

The chain couples TRBV7-3 to TRBJ2-7, with a tentative D call TRBD2 (5 bases). V was trimmed by 2 bases and J by 2 bases, leaving 13 bases between them. This CDR3 contains 15 residues. The V gene's germline CDR1 is SGHTA and CDR2 FQGTGA. CDR3 sequence: CASSLVGEATYEQYF. For the CDR3, the DNA is TGTGCCAGCAGCTTAGTCGGGGAAGCGACCTACGAGCAGTACTTC.

The J gene is TRBJ1-4, the V gene TRBV6-5; D possibly corresponds to TRBD1 (6 bases). The V and J ends lost 4 bases and 5 bases respectively, with 11 bases between them. The germline gives CDR1 MNHEY, CDR2 SVGAGI. The CDR3 is 14 amino acids. The CDR3 nucleotides are TGTGCCAGCAGTTTTTCGGGGGCGAATGAAAAACTGTTTTTT. This translates into CASSFSGANEKLFF.

This clone was recorded only once. The chain links TRBV18 to TRBJ2-2, with D possibly matching TRBD2 (6 bases). This CDR3 has 18 residues. Trimming left V 3 bases short and J 2 bases short, with 19 bases between. Germline assignment: CDR1 KGHSH and CDR2 LQKENI. The CDR3 region is CASSPKTPGLGNTGELFF. CDR3 nucleotides: TGTGCCAGCTCACCTAAAACTCCGGGACTGGGAAACACCGGGGAGCTGTTTTTT.

The rearrangement joins TRBV9 to TRBJ2-7; D call uncertain. Trimming removed 0 bases at V and 2 bases at J, with 9 bases between. CDR1 is SGDLS and CDR2 is YYNGEE in the germline V gene. The CDR3 sequence is 14 residues long. CDR3 nucleotides: TGTGCCAGCAGCGTAGCCGCGCTGACCTACGAGCAGTACTTC. Translation gives CASSVAALTYEQYF. Full variable domain (missing parts from reference TRBV9 and TRBJ2-7): DSGVTQTPKHLITATGQRVTLRCSPRSGDLSVYWYQQSLDQGLQFLIQYYNGEERAKGNILERFSAQQFPDLHSELNLSSLELGDSALYFCASSVAALTYEQYFGPGTRLTVT.

This clone was found once. CDR3 sequence: CASSDGTGALHEQYF. DNA of the CDR3: TGTGCCAGCTCGGATGGGACAGGAGCCCTCCACGAGCAGTACTTC. The V gene is TRBV18, the J gene TRBJ2-7, with 8 bases fitting TRBD1. Germline CDR1 KGHSH, CDR2 LQKENI. This CDR3 is built from 15 residues. V was clipped by 6 bases and J by 5 bases; unmatched bases: 12.

The J gene is TRBJ1-1, the V gene TRBV6-1; D uncertain. The CDR3 runs to 14 residues. Trimming pared 7 bases from V and 7 bases from J, leaving 19 bases between. The V gene's germline CDR1 is MNHNS and CDR2 SASEGT. CDR3 in amino acids: CASKADHGVVEAFF. As DNA, the CDR3 is TGTGCCAGCAAGGCCGACCACGGGGTCGTTGAAGCTTTCTTT.

V usage is TRBV11-2 and J usage is TRBJ2-7; 9 positions agree with TRBD2. The CDR3 consists of 16 residues. The germline V gene encodes CDR1 SGHAT and CDR2 FQNNGV. Trimming at V came to 0 bases and at J to 5 bases, leaving 8 bases not matched to a gene. In DNA form, the CDR3 reads TGTGCCAGCAGCTTAGAAGGCGGGGGGGGATTCCACGAGCAGTACTTC. Translation gives CASSLEGGGGFHEQYF.

The rearrangement links TRBV6-1 to TRBJ2-3; unclear D gene. The V and J ends lost 7 bases and 2 bases respectively, with 13 bases between them. Germline V lookup: CDR1 MNHNS, CDR2 SASEGT. The CDR3 is 14 amino acids. In nucleotides, the CDR3 is TGTGCCAGCATAGCTGGGGAATTCACAGATACGCAGTATTTT. Translation gives CASIAGEFTDTQYF.

This chain connects TRBV5-1 to TRBJ2-6; weak D call: TRBD1 (6 bases). The CDR3 contains 17 residues. V was cut by 4 bases and J by 0 bases, with 14 bases left in between. CDR1 is SGHRS, CDR2 YFSETQ, per germline. CDR3 amino acids: CASSILQGRSGANVLTF. CDR3 nucleotide sequence: TGCGCCAGCAGCATCTTACAGGGCCGCTCTGGGGCCAACGTCCTGACTTTC.

The chain recombines TRBV5-6 with TRBJ2-1, with 10 bases identical to TRBD2. The junction had 10 bases not matched to a gene; V was cut back by 6 bases and J by 7 bases. Germline lookup yields CDR1 SGHDT and CDR2 YYEEEE. The CDR3 contains 15 residues. The CDR3 loop reads CASTIAGGLGNEQFF. As DNA, the CDR3 is TGTGCCAGCACCATAGCGGGAGGCTTAGGAAATGAGCAGTTCTTC.

The V and J genes are TRBV5-1 and TRBJ1-1; no clear D gene. CDR3 length: 13 amino acids. V was trimmed by 0 bases and J by 4 bases, leaving 7 bases between them. Germline CDR1 reads SGHRS; CDR2 reads YFSETQ. Here the CDR3 reads CASSLDWGTEAFF. CDR3 bases: TGCGCCAGCAGCTTGGATTGGGGCACTGAAGCTTTCTTT.

The chain combines TRBV5-1 with TRBJ2-2; D unclear. V was cut by 4 bases and J by 10 bases, with 11 bases left in between. The CDR3 contains 12 residues. In germline, CDR1 is SGHRS, CDR2 YFSETQ. CDR3 in DNA: TGCGCCAGCAGCGTAGACTGGAAGGAGCTGTTTTTT. Translating it yields CASSVDWKELFF.

V gene TRBV27 combines with J gene TRBJ2-7; TRBD2 matches at 10 bases. Germline values: CDR1 MNHEY, CDR2 SMNVEV (reference sequence). The CDR3 runs 15 residues. Unmatched junction bases numbered 7, after V lost 5 bases and J lost 3 bases. This chain's CDR3 is CASSPSSGSIYEQYF. In DNA form, the CDR3 reads TGTGCCAGCAGTCCTTCTAGCGGGAGTATCTACGAGCAGTACTTC.

This sequence joins TRBV5-8 and TRBJ2-1; TRBD1 agrees at 7 bases. With 4 bases clipped from V and 5 bases from J, the junction kept 12 bases outside the gene matches. The CDR3 loop spans 16 amino acids. Germline CDR1 reads SGHTS; CDR2 reads YDEGEE. CDR3 bases: TGTGCCAGCAGCCCCAGGGGGTCCATGACCGACAATGAGCAGTTCTTC. Translation: CASSPRGSMTDNEQFF.

The genes are TRBV19 and TRBJ2-7, with D unresolved. Germline CDR1 and CDR2: LNHDA and SQIVND (reference sequence). The CDR3 extends over 15 amino acids. V lost 10 bases and J 0 bases, leaving 19 bases between the germline ends. The CDR3: CATRRGPGHSYEQYF. The CDR3 coding sequence is TGTGCCACCCGAAGAGGACCAGGTCACTCCTACGAGCAGTACTTC. Complete variable domain (other parts from reference TRBV19 and TRBJ2-7): DGGITQSPKYLFRKEGQNVTLSCEQNLNHDAMYWYRQDPGQGLRLIYYSQIVNDFQKGDIAEGYSVSREKKESFPLTVTSAQKNPTAFYLCATRRGPGHSYEQYFGPGTRLTVT.

J is TRBJ2-2 and V is TRBV28, with a tentative D call TRBD1 (6 bases). With 5 bases removed from V and 4 bases from J, the gap between germline ends came to 14 bases. Germline CDR1 and CDR2: MDHEN and SYDVKM. CDR3 length equals 15 residues. CDR3 bases: TGTGCCAGCAGTGATCTACAGGGTGGCACCGGGGAGCTGTTTTTT. It yields the protein CASSDLQGGTGELFF. Full variable domain (outside the CDR3, taken from reference TRBV28 and TRBJ2-2): DVKVTQSSRYLVKRTGEKVFLECVQDMDHENMFWYRQDPGLGLRLIYFSYDVKMKEKGDIPEGYSVSREKKERFSLILESASTNQTSMYLCASSDLQGGTGELFFGEGSRLTVL.

This sequence joins TRBV27 and TRBJ1-2; the match to TRBD1 covers 9 bases. Germline V gene lookup returns CDR1 MNHEY and CDR2 SMNVEV (reference sequence). Trimming took 0 bases from V and 3 from J; bases not matched to a gene: 8. The CDR3 has 17 amino acids. CDR3 coding DNA: TGTGCCAGCAGTTTATCGGAGGGACAGGGTTATGACTATGGCTACACCTTC. Its protein product is CASSLSEGQGYDYGYTF.

The chain joins TRBV28 to TRBJ2-1; 9 bases are a match to TRBD1. The CDR3 totals 16 residues. CDR1 MDHEN and CDR2 SYDVKM come from the germline V gene. V shed 2 bases, J shed 6 bases, and the junction held 8 bases outside the gene matches. The CDR3 nucleotides are TGTGCCAGCAGTTTACACTCCGGGACAGGGACCAATGAGCAGTTCTTC. It yields the protein CASSLHSGTGTNEQFF.

The J gene is TRBJ1-2, the V gene TRBV7-2; D is uncertain. There are 13 residues in the CDR3. V was shortened by 1 base and J by 7 bases, with 10 bases between the two germline ends. Germline V gene sequence: CDR1 SGHTA, CDR2 FQGNSA. In DNA form, the CDR3 reads TGTGCCAGCAGCTTAGTTTCGGGGTCTGGCTACACCTTC. The encoded protein is CASSLVSGSGYTF.

Remarks on this clone: This CDR3 is also generated by other DNA sequences in the sample. This sequence joins TRBV5-1 and TRBJ2-7; D might be TRBD2 (6 bases). Trimming removed 2 bases from V and 0 bases from J, with 9 bases in between. This CDR3 region has 14 residues. In germline, CDR1 is SGHRS, CDR2 YFSETQ. CDR3 sequence (DNA): TGCGCCAGCAGCTTTTCGGGAGTCTCCTACGAGCAGTACTTC. Its translation is CASSFSGVSYEQYF.

V is TRBV10-3 and J is TRBJ1-3; D is unclear. The CDR3 has 15 amino acids. With 3 bases removed from V and 5 bases from J, the gap between germline ends came to 14 bases. Per the germline V gene, CDR1 is ENHRY and CDR2 is SYGVKD. DNA for the CDR3: TGTGCCATCAGTGAAGGGCAGGAGCGGAGAAACACCATATATTTT. Translating it yields CAISEGQERRNTIYF.

The chain joins TRBV7-8 to TRBJ2-7; 13 positions match TRBD2. J lost 5 bases, V lost 0 bases, and 10 bases had no gene match. The CDR3 is made up of 18 amino acids. CDR1 and CDR2 (germline): SGHVS, FQNEAQ. The CDR3 spells CASSLALTSGRAAHEQYF. The CDR3 DNA follows: TGTGCCAGCAGCTTAGCGCTCACTAGCGGGAGGGCGGCCCACGAGCAGTACTTC.

Worth noting for this clone: The identical CDR3 is also encoded by other nucleotide sequences in the sample. V is TRBV29-1 and J is TRBJ2-7; D gene unclear. V was cut by 4 bases and J by 4 bases, with 8 bases left in between. This CDR3 is built from 11 residues. Germline CDR1 and CDR2: SQVTM and ANQGSEA. CDR3 coding DNA: TGCAGCGTTGTACTGGGATACGAGCAGTACTTC. Translation: CSVVLGYEQYF.

This chain links TRBV11-3 with TRBJ1-5; D unclear. This CDR3 comprises 13 residues. The V gene's germline CDR1 is SGHNT and CDR2 YENEEA. V was shortened by 1 base and J by 6 bases, with 7 bases between the two germline ends. The CDR3 reads CASSLGGPQPQHF. CDR3 nucleotide sequence: TGTGCCAGCAGCTTAGGGGGTCCTCAGCCCCAGCATTTT.

Only one count was recorded for this clone. The chain joins TRBV7-2 to TRBJ2-7; D not certain. The germline gives CDR1 SGHTA, CDR2 FQGNSA. Trimming pared 0 bases from V and 2 bases from J, leaving 8 bases between. The CDR3 has 14 residues. The CDR3 spells CASSLASRTYEQYF. CDR3 nucleotides: TGTGCCAGCAGCTTAGCAAGCAGAACCTACGAGCAGTACTTC.

V gene TRBV6-5 combines with J gene TRBJ2-7; TRBD2 aligns across 11 bases. The V gene's germline CDR1 is MNHEY and CDR2 SVGAGI. The CDR3 has 15 amino acids. V dropped 5 bases and J dropped 3; count of bases not matched to a gene: 6. CDR3 residues: CASSKGLAVFYEQYF. In nucleotides, the CDR3 is TGTGCCAGCAGTAAGGGACTAGCGGTTTTCTACGAGCAGTACTTC.

About this clone: Other DNA sequences from this sample encode an identical CDR3 as well. The V call is TRBV9, the J call TRBJ2-1; D is tentatively TRBD1 or TRBD2 (5 bases each). V shed 0 bases and J shed 4 bases, with 8 bases lying between them. The CDR3 consists of 14 residues. Germline V gene sequence: CDR1 SGDLS, CDR2 YYNGEE. The CDR3 is CASSVDGGYNEQFF. The CDR3 region has the DNA TGTGCCAGCAGCGTAGATGGGGGTTACAATGAGCAGTTCTTC.

This chain joins TRBV7-8 and TRBJ2-5; D is perhaps TRBD2 (5 bases). V lost 1 base, J lost 9 bases, and 15 bases lay in between. Germline V gene sequence: CDR1 SGHVS, CDR2 FQNEAQ. This CDR3 has 14 residues. Here the CDR3 reads CASSLGGPRESQYF. CDR3 bases: TGTGCCAGCAGCTTAGGTGGGCCGAGGGAGTCCCAGTACTTC.

This clone was seen once. The chain has TRBV11-2 and TRBJ2-5; D unresolved. Trimming removed 1 base at V and 1 base at J, with 4 bases between. Germline CDR1 is SGHAT and CDR2 is FQNNGV. The CDR3 loop spans 13 amino acids. The CDR3 region is CASSLVAQETQYF. CDR3 bases: TGTGCCAGCAGCTTAGTTGCCCAAGAGACCCAGTACTTC.